This passage covers 27 T cell receptor beta chains from one sample sequenced in a study of cytomegalovirus exposure and HLA in healthy donors (TCRdb year 2017). The library came from the immunoSEQ multiplex PCR assay. TCRdb limited this immuneACCESS table to in-frame rearrangements with V and J called. A share of clones is missing; checked studies link under half to unresolved V genes, and the rest is unexplained. This sample is represented by approximately 100,000 clones; 80% to 95% of them were singletons. The leading ten clones occupy about 1.1% of the sample. Sequencing was carried out using PBMCs. These receptors were collected from a woman aged 25 to 39 in good health and CMV-seropositive.

The rearrangement links TRBV4-1 to TRBJ2-5, with 8 bases aligning to TRBD2. The CDR3 has 16 amino acids. Unmatched junction bases numbered 9, after V lost 1 base and J lost 5 bases. The germline gives CDR1 MGHRA, CDR2 YSYEKL. The CDR3 region has the DNA TGCGCCAGCAGCCAAGTGGTCCAGCGGGAGCGGGAGACCCAGTACTTC. The encoded protein is CASSQVVQRERETQYF.

This rearrangement joins TRBV25-1 to TRBJ2-1; the match to TRBD2 covers 10 bases. Germline V gene data show CDR1 as MGHDK and CDR2 as SYGVNS. V gave up 6 bases and J gave up 4 bases; unmatched junction bases: 6. The CDR3 has 15 residues. CDR3 protein: CASSPGTSVYNEQFF. The CDR3 bases are TGTGCCAGCAGCCCCGGGACTAGCGTTTACAATGAGCAGTTCTTC.

J is TRBJ2-3 and V is TRBV28, with 9 nucleotides matching TRBD2. This CDR3 region has 17 residues. Per the germline V gene, CDR1 is MDHEN and CDR2 is SYDVKM. V dropped 1 base and J dropped 6; count of bases not matched to a gene: 11. The CDR3 reads CASSLFGREGLGDTQYF. CDR3 nucleotide sequence: TGTGCCAGCAGTTTATTCGGGCGGGAGGGGTTAGGCGATACGCAGTATTTT.

The rearrangement uses TRBV19 and TRBJ2-1; 12 bases are shared with TRBD2. V was pared by 5 bases and J by 8 bases, with 16 bases of the junction left unmatched. Germline CDR1 and CDR2: LNHDA and SQIVND (reference sequence). This CDR3 spans 18 amino acids. CDR3 protein: CASSLLRTSGKGSDEQFF. DNA for the CDR3: TGTGCCAGTAGTCTGCTTAGGACTAGCGGGAAAGGGAGCGATGAGCAGTTCTTC.

The rearrangement joins TRBV15 to TRBJ2-1; 10 bases match TRBD2. V lost 1 base to trimming and J lost 7 bases; unmatched junction nucleotides: 10. There are 17 residues in the CDR3. Germline CDR1 reads LNHNV; CDR2 reads YYDKDF (reference sequence). The CDR3 is CATSRGVLAGDSNEQFF. For the CDR3, the DNA is TGTGCCACCAGCAGAGGGGTTCTAGCGGGAGATTCGAATGAGCAGTTCTTC.

This clone has a single count. The chain has TRBV2 and TRBJ2-7; the match to TRBD2 covers 13 bases. The CDR3 is made up of 19 amino acids. In germline, CDR1 is SNHLY, CDR2 FYNNEI. Trimming took 2 bases from V and 0 from J; bases not matched to a gene: 10. CDR3 DNA: TGTGCCAGCAGTGAATACGGGACTAGCGGGAAAACCAGCTCCTACGAGCAGTACTTC. Translation gives CASSEYGTSGKTSSYEQYF.

Only one count was recorded for this clone. This chain links TRBV10-3 with TRBJ1-5; weak D call: TRBD1 (6 bases). The germline V gene has CDR1 ENHRY and CDR2 SYGVKD. The V end was cut by 5 bases, the J end by 7 bases, with 12 bases between. The CDR3 runs to 13 residues. The CDR3 sequence is CAISLDSIQPQHF. The CDR3 DNA reads as TGTGCCATCAGTTTGGACAGTATACAGCCCCAGCATTTT.

The chain joins TRBV18 to TRBJ2-5, with D possibly TRBD2 on 6 matching bases. V was trimmed by 3 bases and J by 5 bases, leaving 7 bases between them. This CDR3 region has 12 residues. From germline, CDR1 is KGHSH and CDR2 LQKENI. CDR3 region: CASSPRGETQYF. CDR3 coding DNA: TGTGCCAGCTCACCCCGGGGGGAGACCCAGTACTTC.

The genes are TRBV30 and TRBJ1-5; TRBD1 matches at 8 bases. CDR3 length equals 15 residues. V was clipped by 3 bases and J by 2 bases; unmatched bases: 6. Germline CDR1 GTSNPN, CDR2 SVGIG (reference sequence). CDR3 sequence: CAWRLGQGRNQPQHF. Here the CDR3 DNA reads TGTGCCTGGAGATTAGGACAGGGTCGCAATCAGCCCCAGCATTTT. The whole variable domain, filled in from reference TRBV30 and TRBJ1-5, reads SQTIHQWPATLVQPVGSPLSLECTVEGTSNPNLYWYRQAAGRGLQLLFYSVGIGQISSEVPQNLSASRPQDRQFILSSKKLLLSDSGFYLCAWRLGQGRNQPQHFGDGTRLSIL.

In its sample, this clone was seen once. V gene TRBV18 combines with J gene TRBJ1-3; 9 bases fit TRBD1. V shed 6 bases, J shed 0 bases, and the junction held 9 bases outside the gene matches. Germline CDR1 KGHSH, CDR2 LQKENI. This CDR3 has 17 residues. The CDR3 coding sequence is TGTGCCAGCTCGCACGGTGGACAGGGGACCTCTGGAAACACCATATATTTT. Translation: CASSHGGQGTSGNTIYF. Drawing the rest from reference TRBV18 and TRBJ1-3, the complete variable domain is NAGVMQNPRHLVRRRGQEARLRCSPMKGHSHVYWYRQLPEEGLKFMVYLQKENIIDESGMPKERFSAEFPKEGPSILRIQQVVRGDSAAYFCASSHGGQGTSGNTIYFGEGSWLTVV.

J is TRBJ1-3 and V is TRBV6-6, with 10 nucleotides matching TRBD1. After removal of 5 bases from V and 4 bases from J, the junction contained 8 bases not matched to a gene. This CDR3 is built from 16 residues. Germline assignment: CDR1 MNHNY and CDR2 SVGAGI (reference sequence). CDR3 bases: TGTGCCAGCAGTAACCCGACAGGGGGCGCAGGAAACACCATATATTTT. Encoded protein: CASSNPTGGAGNTIYF.

The V gene is TRBV10-2, the J gene TRBJ2-2; 9 positions agree with TRBD2. Germline V gene sequence: CDR1 WSHSY, CDR2 SAAADI. This CDR3 has 14 amino acids. After removal of 7 bases from V and 3 bases from J, the junction contained 3 bases not matched to a gene. DNA of the CDR3: TGCGCCAGCATAGCGGGAGACCACACCGGGGAGCTGTTTTTT. Translation gives CASIAGDHTGELFF.

V usage is TRBV4-3 and J usage is TRBJ1-2; 9 bases line up with TRBD1. The V gene's germline CDR1 is LGHNA and CDR2 YSLEER. This CDR3 has 17 amino acids. The ends lost 0 bases at V and 5 bases at J; junction bases unmatched: 10. The DNA of the CDR3 is TGCGCCAGCAGCCAAGATAGTACGATCGGGACAGGGTATGGCTACACCTTC. This sequence encodes CASSQDSTIGTGYGYTF.

The chain has TRBV25-1 and TRBJ2-7, with D maybe TRBD1 (5 bases). The length of the CDR3 is 12 residues. CDR1 is MGHDK and CDR2 is SYGVNS in the germline V gene. V shed 2 bases and J shed 5 bases, with 7 bases lying between them. CDR3 coding DNA: TGTGCCAGCAGTGAACAGGGAAACGAGCAGTACTTC. Its translation is CASSEQGNEQYF.

The chain combines TRBV2 with TRBJ2-4; unclear D gene. There are 15 residues in the CDR3. Between the trimmed V and J ends, which lost 6 bases and 0 bases, there was a span of 12 bases. Germline CDR1 is SNHLY and CDR2 is FYNNEI. CDR3 protein: CASRKQKLAKNIQYF. CDR3 DNA sequence: TGTGCCAGCAGAAAACAGAAATTAGCCAAAAACATTCAGTACTTC.

J is TRBJ1-2 and V is TRBV5-6; 7 bases match TRBD1. This CDR3 has 14 residues. V lost 6 bases, J lost 8 bases, and 13 bases stayed unmatched. Per the germline V gene, CDR1 is SGHDT and CDR2 is YYEEEE. The CDR3 protein is CASNRQGGFGGYTF. The CDR3 nucleotides read TGTGCCAGCAACAGACAGGGTGGCTTTGGGGGCTACACCTTC.

The chain carries TRBV7-9 and TRBJ1-4, with 7 positions matching TRBD1. J was trimmed by 8 bases and V by 5 bases; bases with no gene match: 11. CDR1 and CDR2 (germline): SEHNR, FQNEAQ (reference sequence). This CDR3 region has 15 residues. The CDR3 sequence is CASSPSGRGHEKLFF. CDR3 bases: TGTGCCAGCAGCCCATCGGGTAGGGGGCACGAAAAACTGTTTTTT.

The rearrangement uses TRBV30 and TRBJ1-1; a possible D gene is TRBD1 (5 bases). The V and J ends lost 3 bases and 5 bases respectively, with 19 bases between them. CDR3 length: 15 amino acids. CDR1 is GTSNPN, CDR2 SVGIG, per germline (reference sequence). Here the CDR3 reads CAWRRRGLPWTEAFF. For the CDR3, the DNA is TGTGCCTGGAGGAGGAGGGGACTCCCGTGGACTGAAGCTTTCTTT.

This clone was detected only once. The chain couples TRBV2 to TRBJ1-5; 12 bases agree with TRBD1. Germline CDR1 is SNHLY and CDR2 is FYNNEI. The CDR3 has 15 residues. V lost 6 bases and J lost 7; bases outside the gene matches: 7. The chain's CDR3 is CASSAGTGGRQPQHF. CDR3 bases: TGTGCCAGCAGCGCCGGGACAGGGGGCCGACAGCCCCAGCATTTT. The whole variable domain, remainder taken from reference TRBV2 and TRBJ1-5, is EPEVTQTPSHQVTQMGQEVILRCVPISNHLYFYWYRQILGQKVEFLVSFYNNEISEKSEIFDDQFSVERPDGSNFTLKIRSTKLEDSAMYFCASSAGTGGRQPQHFGDGTRLSIL.

The chain combines TRBV30 with TRBJ1-4, with 7 bases that match TRBD1. V was clipped by 3 bases and J by 0 bases; unmatched bases: 4. Germline CDR1 GTSNPN, CDR2 SVGIG (reference sequence). The length of the CDR3 is 15 residues. The CDR3 sequence: CAWSWQGATNEKLFF. CDR3 nucleotide sequence: TGTGCCTGGAGCTGGCAGGGGGCAACTAATGAAAAACTGTTTTTT.

The gene calls are TRBV29-1 and TRBJ2-3, with TRBD2 identical over 7 bases. The CDR3 is 16 residues long. V was pared by 5 bases and J by 4 bases, with 15 bases of the junction left unmatched. CDR1 SQVTM and CDR2 ANQGSEA come from the germline V gene. CDR3 nucleotide sequence: TGCAGCGTTTCCCCCCCCCGGGGGGAGAGGGCAGATACGCAGTATTTT. This sequence encodes CSVSPPRGERADTQYF.

J is TRBJ2-3 and V is TRBV4-2, with 9 bases matching TRBD2. Trimming cost V 2 bases and J 1 base; bases outside gene matches: 4. Germline CDR1 reads LGHNA; CDR2 reads YNFKEQ. The CDR3 extends over 16 amino acids. CDR3 region: CASSQQAGGRTDTQYF. In nucleotides, the CDR3 is TGTGCCAGCAGCCAACAAGCGGGAGGACGCACAGATACGCAGTATTTT.

Only one count was recorded for this clone. This sequence joins TRBV7-2 and TRBJ2-2; maybe TRBD2 (5 bases). From germline, CDR1 is SGHTA and CDR2 FQGNSA. The CDR3 loop spans 15 amino acids. Trimming cost V 2 bases and J 5 bases, with 12 bases left between them. The CDR3 DNA sequence: TGTGCCAGCAGCTTACCCAACCGGGGAACCGGGGAGCTGTTTTTT. Its translation is CASSLPNRGTGELFF.

This chain links TRBV10-3 with TRBJ2-2; D is perhaps TRBD1 (5 bases). Trimming shortened V by 3 bases and J by 1 base, and 9 bases separated the two germline ends. The CDR3 is made up of 15 amino acids. Germline V CDR1 and CDR2: ENHRY, SYGVKD. CDR3 sequence: CAISDDSLNTGELFF. In nucleotides, the CDR3 is TGTGCCATCAGTGATGACAGTTTGAACACCGGGGAGCTGTTTTTT.

The V call is TRBV4-1, the J call TRBJ2-1, with TRBD2 matching over 9 bases. CDR1 MGHRA and CDR2 YSYEKL come from the germline V gene. The CDR3 runs 16 residues. The V gene end was trimmed by 4 bases and the J gene end by 1 base; junction bases not matched to a gene: 5. The chain's CDR3 is CASSRILAGSYNEQFF. The CDR3 DNA follows: TGCGCCAGCAGCCGGATCCTAGCGGGATCCTACAATGAGCAGTTCTTC.

This clone was detected once. V is TRBV13 and J is TRBJ2-3; a weak D match, TRBD1 (5 bases). Trimming removed 4 bases from V and 4 bases from J, with 15 bases in between. The CDR3 runs to 15 residues. CDR1 is PRHDT and CDR2 is FYEKMQ in the germline V gene (reference sequence). The CDR3 protein is CASSSTGAWSDTQYF. DNA for the CDR3: TGTGCCAGCAGCTCCACTGGGGCCTGGTCAGATACGCAGTATTTT.

The chain is built from TRBV2 and TRBJ2-7, with D unresolved. Germline CDR1 SNHLY, CDR2 FYNNEI. Trimming took off 8 bases at V and 0 bases at J, with 11 bases between the two ends. This CDR3 region has 13 residues. In DNA, the CDR3 is TGTGCCAGCTTCTTACGGAGCTCCTACGAGCAGTACTTC. It translates to CASFLRSSYEQYF.